This T cell receptor (beta chain) originates from a study of blood T cell repertoires in COVID-19. On the study more broadly: The United States, Italy and Spain provided the acute and convalescent COVID-19 samples. PBMCs, B-cell-depleted T cells, or T cells were the source of the cDNA or gDNA that made up the material.

Clones were sequenced by immunoSEQ multiplex PCR, and TCRdb holds only the in-frame ones, with some missing. There are about 280,000 clones in the sample; around 88% occur only once, and about 6.1% lies in the top ten. The germline V gene encodes CDR1 LNHDA and CDR2 SQIVND (reference sequence). The CDR3 is 13 amino acids. Trimming shortened V by 3 bases and J by 7 bases, and 9 bases separated the two germline ends. The participants were between about 18 and 90 years old and came from some 25 US areas. Recovered Cohort 3 donors showed two negative PCRs, clearance, or symptom resolution. The sequence was obtained from a woman in her 40s who had recovered from COVID-19. Sequencing used PBMCs or T cells enriched from blood (not recorded which). This chain links TRBV19 with TRBJ2-2; possible D gene TRBD1, 6 bases. The CDR3 DNA is TGTGCCAGTAGTATCGCCAGGGGCGGGGAGCTGTTTTTT. Translation: CASSIARGGELFF.